This T cell receptor beta chain was observed in a study of glioma-infiltrating T cells after dendritic cell vaccination. Study conclusions and caveats: Few patients contributed both blood and tumor specimens. Higher TCR clonality did not directly relate to longer survival.

A few counts support this clone. Its antigen is currently unknown. Sequenced by immunoSEQ multiplex PCR; TCRdb stores in-frame clones only, minus some. The data contain over 80,000 clones, around 90% of them seen just once; the ten biggest clones take up approximately 3.4%. This receptor was taken from a human donor with glioblastoma. Sequenced material: blood, taken before dendritic cell vaccination.

CDR3 residues: CASSISSGADTQYF. For the CDR3, the DNA is TGTGCCAGCAGCATTAGCTCCGGGGCAGATACGCAGTATTTT. The gene calls are TRBV7-3 and TRBJ2-3; weak D call: TRBD2 (5 bases). The CDR3 covers 14 residues. V lost 5 bases and J lost 4, with 13 bases in between. The germline gives CDR1 SGHTA, CDR2 FQGTGA.